Below, one T cell receptor (beta chain) is given with its context. In the same sample, other DNA sequences code for this CDR3. The sample originates from a study of graft-versus-host responses after intestinal transplantation. Profiling relied on immunoSEQ multiplex PCR, and the TCRdb table lists in-frame clones only, not all of them. The table has just over 20,000 clones, approximately 92% seen once. The CDR3 runs 17 residues. CDR1 SGHVS and CDR2 FQNEAQ come from the germline V gene. V lost 1 base and J lost 4; bases outside the gene matches: 9. Sample: PBMCs, taken roughly 65 days after intestinal transplantation. The chain combines TRBV7-8 with TRBJ2-7; 11 bases are a match to TRBD1. The TCR originated in a human patient who received an intestinal transplant, so some T cells may come from the graft donor. The CDR3: CASSLEPSGQGGYEQYF. In DNA, the CDR3 is TGTGCCAGCAGCTTAGAGCCCTCGGGACAGGGGGGTTACGAGCAGTACTTC.